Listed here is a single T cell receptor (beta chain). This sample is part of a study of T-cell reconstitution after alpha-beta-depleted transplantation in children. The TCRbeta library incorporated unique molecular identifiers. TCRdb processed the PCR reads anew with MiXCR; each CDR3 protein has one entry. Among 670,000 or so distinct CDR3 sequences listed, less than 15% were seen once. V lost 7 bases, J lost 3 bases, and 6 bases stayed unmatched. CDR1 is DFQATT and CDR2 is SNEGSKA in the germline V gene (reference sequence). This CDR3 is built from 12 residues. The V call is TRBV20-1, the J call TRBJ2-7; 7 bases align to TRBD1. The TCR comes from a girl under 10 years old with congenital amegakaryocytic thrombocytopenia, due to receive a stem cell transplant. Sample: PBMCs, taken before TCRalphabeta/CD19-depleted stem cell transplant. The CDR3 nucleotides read TGCAGTGTACCGGGACAGCACTACGAGCAGTACTTC. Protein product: CSVPGQHYEQYF.